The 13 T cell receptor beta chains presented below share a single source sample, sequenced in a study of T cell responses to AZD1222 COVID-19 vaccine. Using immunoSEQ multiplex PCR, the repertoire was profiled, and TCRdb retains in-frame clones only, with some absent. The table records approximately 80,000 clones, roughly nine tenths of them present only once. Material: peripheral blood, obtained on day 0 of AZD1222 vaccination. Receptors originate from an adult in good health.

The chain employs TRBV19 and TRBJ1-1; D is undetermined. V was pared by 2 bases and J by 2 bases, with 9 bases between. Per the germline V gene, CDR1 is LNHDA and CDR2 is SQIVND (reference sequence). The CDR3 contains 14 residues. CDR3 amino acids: CASSITRANTEAFF. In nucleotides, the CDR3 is TGTGCCAGTAGTATAACGAGAGCTAACACTGAAGCTTTCTTT.

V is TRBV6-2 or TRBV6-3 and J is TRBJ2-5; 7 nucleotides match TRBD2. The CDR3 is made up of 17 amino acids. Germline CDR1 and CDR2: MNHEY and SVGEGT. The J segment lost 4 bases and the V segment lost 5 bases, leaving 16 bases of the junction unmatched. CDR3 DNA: TGTGCCAGCAGTCCCAGGTGGGCGGGAGAGGTTTCAGAGACCCAGTACTTC. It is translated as CASSPRWAGEVSETQYF.

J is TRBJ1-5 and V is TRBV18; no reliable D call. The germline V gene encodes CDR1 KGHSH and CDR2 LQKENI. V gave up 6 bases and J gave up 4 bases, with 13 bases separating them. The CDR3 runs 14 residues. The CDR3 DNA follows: TGTGCCAGCTCCCCGGGCACGGAGAATCAGCCCCAGCATTTT. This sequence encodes CASSPGTENQPQHF.

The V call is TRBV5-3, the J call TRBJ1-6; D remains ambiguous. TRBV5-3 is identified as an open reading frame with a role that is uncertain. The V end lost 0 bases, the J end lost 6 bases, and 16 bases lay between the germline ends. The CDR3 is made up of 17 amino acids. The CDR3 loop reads CARSLVWVVRPNSPLHF. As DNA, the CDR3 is TGTGCCAGAAGCTTGGTTTGGGTGGTCAGACCTAATTCACCCCTCCACTTT.

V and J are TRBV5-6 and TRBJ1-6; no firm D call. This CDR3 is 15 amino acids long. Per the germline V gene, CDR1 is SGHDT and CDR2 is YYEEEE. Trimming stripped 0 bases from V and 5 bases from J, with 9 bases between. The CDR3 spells CASSLDGVHNSPLHF. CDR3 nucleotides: TGTGCCAGCAGCTTGGATGGAGTCCATAATTCACCCCTCCACTTT.

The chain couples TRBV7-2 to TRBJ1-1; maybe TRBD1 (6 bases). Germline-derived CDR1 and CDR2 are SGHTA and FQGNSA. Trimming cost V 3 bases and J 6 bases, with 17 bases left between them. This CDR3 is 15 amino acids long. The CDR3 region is CASSFVGGGSAEAFF. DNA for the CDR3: TGTGCCAGCAGCTTCGTTGGGGGGGGCTCTGCTGAAGCTTTCTTT.

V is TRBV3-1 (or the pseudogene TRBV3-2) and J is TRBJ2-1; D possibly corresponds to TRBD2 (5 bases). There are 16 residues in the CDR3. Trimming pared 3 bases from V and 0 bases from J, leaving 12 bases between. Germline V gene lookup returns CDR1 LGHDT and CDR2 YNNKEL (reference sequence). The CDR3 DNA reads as TGTGCCAGCAGCCACTCGAGGGAGAGCTCCTACAATGAGCAGTTCTTC. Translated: CASSHSRESSYNEQFF.

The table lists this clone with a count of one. This CDR3 is CASSLTGGWYGYTF. CDR3 nucleotide sequence: TGTGCCAGCAGCCTTACAGGGGGCTGGTATGGCTACACCTTC. The chain joins TRBV6-5 to TRBJ1-2; 9 bases are shared with TRBD1. Germline CDR1 and CDR2: MNHEY and SVGAGI. The CDR3 is 14 residues long. Losses at the gene ends were 6 bases for V and 5 bases for J; bases not matched to a gene: 7.

The CDR3 DNA reads as TGTGCCAGCAGCGCCCAAAACGAGATGAATTCACCCCTCCACTTT. Translation gives CASSAQNEMNSPLHF. This chain joins TRBV7-9 and TRBJ1-6; no reliable D call. The V end was cut by 5 bases, the J end by 7 bases, with 15 bases between. Looked up from germline, CDR1 is SEHNR and CDR2 is FQNEAQ (reference sequence). The CDR3 is made up of 15 amino acids.

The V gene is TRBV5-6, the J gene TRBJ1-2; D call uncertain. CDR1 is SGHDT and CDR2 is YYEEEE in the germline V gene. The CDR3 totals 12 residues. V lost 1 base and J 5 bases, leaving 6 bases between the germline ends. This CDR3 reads CASSLSTYGYTF. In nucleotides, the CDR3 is TGTGCCAGCAGCTTGTCGACGTATGGCTACACCTTC.

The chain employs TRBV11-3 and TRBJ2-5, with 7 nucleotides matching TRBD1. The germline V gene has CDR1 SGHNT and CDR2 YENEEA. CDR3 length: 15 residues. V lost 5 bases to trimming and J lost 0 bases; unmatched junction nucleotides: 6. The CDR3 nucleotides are TGTGCCAGCAGCCGGACAGGCCTGTACCAAGAGACCCAGTACTTC. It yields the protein CASSRTGLYQETQYF.

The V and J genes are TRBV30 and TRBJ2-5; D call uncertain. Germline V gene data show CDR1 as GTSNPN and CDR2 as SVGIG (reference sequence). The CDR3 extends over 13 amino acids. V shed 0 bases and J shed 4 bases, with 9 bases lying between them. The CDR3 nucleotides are TGTGCCTGGAGTGTTCTAATGGCAGAGACCCAGTACTTC. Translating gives CAWSVLMAETQYF.

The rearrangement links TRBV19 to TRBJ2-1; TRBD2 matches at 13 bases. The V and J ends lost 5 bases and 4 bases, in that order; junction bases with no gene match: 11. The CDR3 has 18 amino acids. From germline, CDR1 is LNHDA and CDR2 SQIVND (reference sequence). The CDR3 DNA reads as TGTGCCAGTAGTGCCGGACTAGCGGGAGTATTCGGGTACAATGAGCAGTTCTTC. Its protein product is CASSAGLAGVFGYNEQFF.